Following are 16 T cell receptor beta chains from one sample sequenced in a study of shared clonotypes between healthy human individuals. Positively selected for CCR7, the CD45RO-negative cells used as naive CD8 cells excluded terminally differentiated effector memory CD45RA+ cells. The protocol was immunoSEQ multiplex PCR, while the TCRdb copy is restricted to in-frame clones and leaves out a portion. Here the sample spans roughly 650,000 clones, 95% to 96% being singletons. Sequenced material: naive CD8+ T cells sorted from blood. The origin of the receptors is a woman in her 30s in good health.

The rearrangement links TRBV28 to TRBJ2-7; D might be TRBD1 or TRBD2, each matching 5 bases. Germline loops: CDR1 MDHEN, CDR2 SYDVKM. V was pared by 6 bases and J by 2 bases, with 11 bases between. The CDR3 extends over 13 amino acids. The CDR3 loop is CASRRDGTYEQYF. DNA of the CDR3: TGTGCCAGCAGGAGGGACGGAACCTACGAGCAGTACTTC.

Comment on this clone: Other DNA sequences from this sample encode an identical CDR3 as well. Here the CDR3 reads CASSQGGAYEQYF. The CDR3 nucleotides read TGCGCCAGCAGCCAAGGGGGGGCCTACGAGCAGTACTTC. The V gene is TRBV4-1, the J gene TRBJ2-7, with D tentatively TRBD2 (6 bases). From germline, CDR1 is MGHRA and CDR2 YSYEKL. The CDR3 runs to 13 residues. V was clipped by 1 base and J by 2 bases, with 6 bases between them.

The V call is TRBV11-1, the J call TRBJ2-7; TRBD2 is a possible D gene (5 bases). The germline V and J ends were trimmed by 1 base and 0 bases, with 13 bases remaining between them. CDR3 length equals 16 residues. Germline V gene sequence: CDR1 SGHAT, CDR2 FQDESV (reference sequence). CDR3 amino acids: CASSLGEGYSSYEQYF. Here the CDR3 DNA reads TGTGCCAGCAGCTTAGGAGAGGGATACAGCTCCTACGAGCAGTACTTC.

This clone occurred a few times. The CDR3 here is CASREAARTGELFF. The CDR3 DNA reads as TGTGCCAGCAGAGAAGCGGCCAGGACCGGGGAGCTGTTTTTT. The chain recombines TRBV27 with TRBJ2-2; perhaps TRBD2 as D (5 bases). CDR1 MNHEY and CDR2 SMNVEV come from the germline V gene (reference sequence). V lost 6 bases to trimming and J lost 5 bases, with 13 bases between them. This CDR3 spans 14 amino acids.

DNA for the CDR3: TGTGCCAGCAGCCGAGGGATAGCGGGTTACGGTTACAATGAGCAGTTCTTC. Translated: CASSRGIAGYGYNEQFF. The chain links TRBV11-2 to TRBJ2-1; 7 bases fit TRBD2. The CDR3 totals 17 residues. V trimming: 5 bases; J trimming: 4 bases; junction bases outside the gene matches: 14. Germline lookup yields CDR1 SGHAT and CDR2 FQNNGV.

A remark on this clone: Other nucleotide sequences in the sample specify the same CDR3. V and J are TRBV6-6 and TRBJ2-7; 11 bases agree with TRBD2. CDR1 is MNHNY and CDR2 is SVGAGI in the germline V gene (reference sequence). CDR3 length: 14 residues. V trimming: 4 bases; J trimming: 4 bases; junction bases outside the gene matches: 3. The CDR3 nucleotides are TGTGCCAGCAGTTCCCTAGCGGGAGGATACGAGCAGTACTTC. Amino acid sequence: CASSSLAGGYEQYF.

The chain is built from TRBV4-1 and TRBJ1-2; no definite D call. The CDR3 consists of 17 residues. V was pared by 2 bases and J by 4 bases, with 20 bases between. CDR1 is MGHRA and CDR2 is YSYEKL in the germline V gene. This CDR3 is CASSQKGDLGSSYGYTF. The DNA for the CDR3 is TGCGCCAGCAGCCAAAAGGGAGACCTCGGGAGTAGCTATGGCTACACCTTC.

The V call is TRBV6-6, the J call TRBJ2-1, with 8 bases fitting TRBD2. CDR1 is MNHNY, CDR2 SVGAGI, per germline (reference sequence). The CDR3 has 12 amino acids. After removal of 5 bases from V and 9 bases from J, the junction contained 3 bases not matched to a gene. The CDR3 sequence is CASSPAGGEQFF. In nucleotides, the CDR3 is TGTGCCAGCAGTCCCGCGGGGGGTGAGCAGTTCTTC.

The chain carries TRBV19 and TRBJ2-2; 11 nucleotides agree with TRBD2. Germline loops: CDR1 LNHDA, CDR2 SQIVND (reference sequence). Losses at the gene ends were 9 bases for V and 5 bases for J; bases not matched to a gene: 20. The CDR3 runs 19 residues. The chain's CDR3 is CARIPGGSGRATRTGELFF. CDR3 nucleotide sequence: TGTGCCAGAATACCGGGGGGTAGCGGGAGGGCCACCCGAACCGGGGAGCTGTTTTTT.

V gene TRBV27 combines with J gene TRBJ2-1; 8 positions agree with TRBD2. Germline CDR1 is MNHEY and CDR2 is SMNVEV (reference sequence). The CDR3 has 14 residues. V lost 7 bases, J lost 5 bases, and 7 bases stayed unmatched. The CDR3 loop is CASTTGLGNNEQFF. In DNA, the CDR3 is TGTGCCAGCACTACGGGACTAGGTAACAATGAGCAGTTCTTC.

The V gene is TRBV10-3, the J gene TRBJ1-1; D is unresolved. The CDR3 has 14 amino acids. Trimming removed 2 bases from V and 1 base from J, with 8 bases in between. Germline values: CDR1 ENHRY, CDR2 SYGVKD. The CDR3 DNA follows: TGTGCCATCAGTGAGGACCAGGAGAACACTGAAGCTTTCTTT. It specifies CAISEDQENTEAFF.

The chain uses TRBV4-1 and TRBJ2-2; D not certain. This CDR3 has 18 amino acids. Germline assignment: CDR1 MGHRA and CDR2 YSYEKL. With 0 bases removed from V and 2 bases from J, the gap between germline ends came to 16 bases. In DNA, the CDR3 is TGCGCCAGCAGCCAAGATTTGAGCCTGGACCCAAACACCGGGGAGCTGTTTTTT. This gives the protein CASSQDLSLDPNTGELFF.

This clone was counted between two and nine times. This same CDR3 is encoded by further DNA sequences in the sample. V and J are TRBV19 and TRBJ1-4; tentatively, D is TRBD1 (5 bases). The ends were cut back, 3 bases at V and 15 bases at J, with 11 bases in the middle. Germline V gene data show CDR1 as LNHDA and CDR2 as SQIVND (reference sequence). This CDR3 spans 11 amino acids. The CDR3 here is CASSIGQGLFF. In nucleotides, the CDR3 is TGTGCCAGTAGTATTGGTCAGGGCTTGTTTTTT.

V usage is TRBV28 and J usage is TRBJ2-2; D possibly corresponds to TRBD2 (5 bases). The ends were cut back, 6 bases at V and 4 bases at J, with 15 bases in the middle. The germline V gene has CDR1 MDHEN and CDR2 SYDVKM. CDR3 length equals 15 residues. The CDR3 is CASSPVHEGTGELFF. The DNA for the CDR3 is TGTGCCAGCAGCCCGGTCCACGAGGGCACCGGGGAGCTGTTTTTT.

J is TRBJ2-3 and V is TRBV28; the match to TRBD2 covers 8 bases. Germline V lookup: CDR1 MDHEN, CDR2 SYDVKM. The CDR3 extends over 15 amino acids. V lost 3 bases, J lost 6 bases, and 8 bases stayed unmatched. CDR3 amino acids: CASSLDSGKRDTQYF. The CDR3 nucleotides read TGTGCCAGCAGTTTGGATAGCGGGAAAAGGGATACGCAGTATTTT.

This clone was observed a single time. The V call is TRBV19, the J call TRBJ2-1; no definite D call. Trimming pared 6 bases from V and 7 bases from J, leaving 10 bases between. The CDR3 consists of 12 residues. CDR1 is LNHDA, CDR2 SQIVND, per germline (reference sequence). CDR3 bases: TGTGCCAGTAGCCATCTCGGGAATGAGCAGTTCTTC. Translation: CASSHLGNEQFF.